The 25 T cell receptor beta chains in this list originate from one sample, sequenced in a study of cytomegalovirus exposure and HLA in healthy donors. The PCR was carried out with 60 Vbeta primers and 13 Jbeta primers. Sequenced by immunoSEQ multiplex PCR; TCRdb stores in-frame clones only, minus some. The sample holds 130,000 or so clones, 74% seen once. The sequencing sample was made of PBMCs. These receptors came from a man aged 35-49 years in good health and CMV-seropositive.

The chain is built from TRBV30 and TRBJ1-1; D call uncertain. The CDR3 has 15 residues. Per germline, CDR1 GTSNPN and CDR2 SVGIG (reference sequence). Trimming cost V 0 bases and J 6 bases, with 17 bases left between them. The CDR3 DNA is TGTGCCTGGAGTGTACAGTCTCGAGCCTACGCTGAAGCTTTCTTT. Its translation: CAWSVQSRAYAEAFF.

This clone was detected only once. The rearrangement links TRBV6-1 to TRBJ2-5, with 9 bases that match TRBD1. The CDR3 contains 14 residues. Germline lookup yields CDR1 MNHNS and CDR2 SASEGT. J lost 2 bases, V lost 6 bases, and 4 bases had no gene match. Here the CDR3 reads CASRGTGSQETQYF. In DNA, the CDR3 is TGTGCCAGCAGGGGGACAGGGTCACAAGAGACCCAGTACTTC.

The chain combines TRBV5-5 with TRBJ1-2; D remains unclear. This CDR3 region has 15 residues. Trimming took 1 base from V and 3 from J, leaving 13 bases between them. Germline loops: CDR1 SGHKS, CDR2 YYEKEE (reference sequence). The CDR3 loop is CASSLTDSGHYGYTF. Here the CDR3 DNA reads TGTGCCAGCAGCTTGACGGACTCCGGCCACTATGGCTACACCTTC. Full variable domain (missing parts from reference TRBV5-5 and TRBJ1-2): DAGVTQSPTHLIKTRGQQVTLRCSPISGHKSVSWYQQVLGQGPQFIFQYYEKEERGRGNFPDRFSARQFPNYSSELNVNALLLGDSALYLCASSLTDSGHYGYTFGSGTRLTVV.

The J gene is TRBJ2-7, the V gene TRBV5-4; 14 bases map to TRBD2. CDR3 size: 15 residues. With V trimmed by 3 bases and J by 4 bases, 3 bases remained unmatched. Germline V gene sequence: CDR1 SGHNT, CDR2 YYREEE (reference sequence). CDR3 DNA sequence: TGTGCCAGCAGCTGGACTAGCGGGGGGAAATACGAGCAGTACTTC. Encoded protein: CASSWTSGGKYEQYF.

This chain uses TRBV29-1 with TRBJ2-7, with TRBD1 matching 8 bases. The trim removed 5 bases at V and 4 bases at J, leaving 7 bases unmatched. CDR1 and CDR2 (germline): SQVTM, ANQGSEA. CDR3 length: 13 residues. The CDR3, as DNA: TGCAGCGTTTATAAACAGGGGGATTACGAGCAGTACTTC. Encoded protein: CSVYKQGDYEQYF.

This clone is a singleton in its sample. The V gene is TRBV27, the J gene TRBJ1-5, with 8 bases lining up with TRBD1. The J segment lost 7 bases and the V segment lost 6 bases, leaving 8 bases of the junction unmatched. Germline values: CDR1 MNHEY, CDR2 SMNVEV (reference sequence). The CDR3 length is 14 residues. In DNA, the CDR3 is TGTGCCAGCAGCTGGTCAGGGGGCGTGCAGCCCCAGCATTTT. The encoded protein is CASSWSGGVQPQHF.

The V call is TRBV7-9, the J call TRBJ1-1; D unresolved. The CDR3 is 12 amino acids. Germline V gives CDR1 SEHNR, CDR2 FQNEAQ (reference sequence). V lost 1 base and J lost 7, with 7 bases in between. CDR3 region: CASSLGRVEAFF. CDR3 in DNA: TGTGCCAGCAGCTTAGGGCGGGTTGAAGCTTTCTTT. Looking up the rest from reference TRBV7-9 and TRBJ1-1 gives the full variable domain: DTGVSQNPRHKITKRGQNVTFRCDPISEHNRLYWYRQTLGQGPEFLTYFQNEAQLEKSRLLSDRFSAERPKGSFSTLEIQRTEQGDSAMYLCASSLGRVEAFFGQGTRLTVV.

The gene calls are TRBV5-1 and TRBJ2-1; D unresolved. V dropped 7 bases and J dropped 0 bases, with 8 bases sitting between them. The germline V gene encodes CDR1 SGHRS and CDR2 YFSETQ. The CDR3 has 13 amino acids. CDR3 amino acids: CASYSSSYNEQFF. CDR3 in DNA: TGCGCCAGCTACTCGAGCTCCTACAATGAGCAGTTCTTC.

This clone was recorded a few times. This rearrangement joins TRBV28 to TRBJ1-1, with TRBD1 matching 8 bases. CDR1 is MDHEN and CDR2 is SYDVKM in the germline V gene. J was trimmed by 6 bases and V by 5 bases; bases with no gene match: 11. The CDR3 sequence is 15 residues long. This CDR3 is CASSVMTGAGAEAFF. CDR3 coding DNA: TGTGCCAGCAGTGTTATGACAGGGGCCGGCGCTGAAGCTTTCTTT.

The CDR3 DNA follows: TGTGCCAGCAGCCTTTGGGACGGACTAAGGACAGATACGCAGTATTTT. It translates to CASSLWDGLRTDTQYF. V and J are TRBV9 and TRBJ2-3; a weak D match, TRBD2 (6 bases). Trimming removed 4 bases from V and 3 bases from J, with 18 bases in between. Per germline, CDR1 SGDLS and CDR2 YYNGEE. The CDR3 covers 16 residues.

This clone was seen more than once but under ten times. This sequence joins TRBV7-8 and TRBJ2-5; possible D gene TRBD2, 5 bases. Matching the DNA end better, TRBJ2-7 makes the J call doubtful. The CDR3 has 15 residues. Germline loops: CDR1 SGHVS, CDR2 FQNEAQ. CDR3 protein: CASSLVRVSSYEQYF. The CDR3 coding sequence is TGTGCCAGCAGCTTAGTGCGGGTATCCTCCTACGAGCAGTACTTC.

V is TRBV27 and J is TRBJ1-5; D remains ambiguous. V was clipped by 0 bases and J by 4 bases, with 10 bases between them. This CDR3 is 15 amino acids long. Per the germline V gene, CDR1 is MNHEY and CDR2 is SMNVEV (reference sequence). The CDR3 DNA sequence: TGTGCCAGCAGTTTATCCCTCCTCGGGAATCAGCCCCAGCATTTT. Residues: CASSLSLLGNQPQHF.

Concerning this clone: Other DNA sequences from this sample encode an identical CDR3 as well. The chain combines TRBV28 with TRBJ1-5; 9 bases fit TRBD1. CDR1 is MDHEN and CDR2 is SYDVKM in the germline V gene. Trimming removed 3 bases from V and 3 bases from J; junction bases left unmatched: 3. This CDR3 contains 15 residues. CDR3 bases: TGTGCCAGCAGTTTTACAGGGGGCAACAATCAGCCCCAGCATTTT. Translating gives CASSFTGGNNQPQHF. The complete variable domain, with remaining parts taken from reference TRBV28 and TRBJ1-5, reads DVKVTQSSRYLVKRTGEKVFLECVQDMDHENMFWYRQDPGLGLRLIYFSYDVKMKEKGDIPEGYSVSREKKERFSLILESASTNQTSMYLCASSFTGGNNQPQHFGDGTRLSIL.

This clone has just a few counts. The chain combines TRBV29-1 with TRBJ2-6; D possibly corresponds to TRBD1 (6 bases). The V and J ends lost 6 bases and 0 bases respectively, with 12 bases between them. The germline CDR1 and CDR2 sequences are SQVTM and ANQGSEA. The CDR3 consists of 15 residues. The CDR3 coding sequence is TGCAGCGTAGGGACACTAAGCTCTGGGGCCAACGTCCTGACTTTC. Translating gives CSVGTLSSGANVLTF.

The CDR3 nucleotides read TGTGTCCCAGGGACATCTAATTCGAACTATGGCTACACCTTC. This codes for CVPGTSNSNYGYTF. J is TRBJ1-2 and V is TRBV7-2; TRBD1 is a possible D gene (6 bases). Looked up from germline, CDR1 is SGHTA and CDR2 is FQGNSA. The CDR3 contains 14 residues.

The CDR3 DNA sequence: TGTGCCAGCAGCAGGGACAGGGTAGATACGCAGTATTTT. Amino acid sequence: CASSRDRVDTQYF. The chain uses TRBV28 and TRBJ2-3; 9 nucleotides match TRBD1. This CDR3 spans 13 amino acids. Trimming took 6 bases from V and 5 from J; bases not matched to a gene: 3. CDR1 and CDR2 from the germline V gene are MDHEN and SYDVKM.

The V gene is TRBV7-8, the J gene TRBJ2-1; a weak D match, TRBD1 (6 bases). The germline gives CDR1 SGHVS, CDR2 FQNEAQ. CDR3 length: 18 residues. V lost 2 bases to trimming and J lost 5 bases, with 22 bases between them. DNA for the CDR3: TGTGCCAGCAGCTTATGGGGACAAGGGAATCGCCGAAACAATGAGCAGTTCTTC. Translating it yields CASSLWGQGNRRNNEQFF.

V gene TRBV19 combines with J gene TRBJ1-1, with D possibly matching TRBD1 (6 bases). Germline CDR1 LNHDA, CDR2 SQIVND (reference sequence). The CDR3 extends over 15 amino acids. V gave up 7 bases and J gave up 5 bases, with 20 bases separating them. CDR3 nucleotide sequence: TGTGCCAGTACCAAACGAACAGGGTGGGGGACTGAAGCTTTCTTT. Encoded protein: CASTKRTGWGTEAFF.

The chain is built from TRBV6-5 and TRBJ2-7; D not resolved. Trimming shortened V by 7 bases and J by 2 bases, and 15 bases separated the two germline ends. In germline, CDR1 is MNHEY, CDR2 SVGAGI. This CDR3 contains 14 residues. CDR3 sequence: CASIRTHFPYEQYF. The CDR3 bases are TGTGCCAGCATCAGAACCCATTTCCCCTACGAGCAGTACTTC.

The J gene is TRBJ2-2, the V gene TRBV5-1; 9 positions agree with TRBD2. Trimming at V came to 3 bases and at J to 4 bases, leaving 4 bases not matched to a gene. Germline CDR1 is SGHRS and CDR2 is YFSETQ. CDR3 length: 15 amino acids. The CDR3 DNA is TGCGCCAGCAGCTACATAGCGGGGGCCACCGGGGAGCTGTTTTTT. It codes for CASSYIAGATGELFF. The full variable domain, with the rest looked up from reference TRBV5-1 and TRBJ2-2, is KAGVTQTPRYLIKTRGQQVTLSCSPISGHRSVSWYQQTPGQGLQFLFEYFSETQRNKGNFPGRFSGRQFSNSRSEMNVSTLELGDSALYLCASSYIAGATGELFFGEGSRLTVL.

As DNA, the CDR3 is TGTGCCAGCAGCTTGTCTCCAGGCGAGCAGTACTTC. It is translated as CASSLSPGEQYF. The chain couples TRBV5-4 to TRBJ2-7, with D uncertain. The CDR3 is made up of 12 amino acids. Germline CDR1 SGHNT, CDR2 YYREEE (reference sequence). V shed 1 base and J shed 6 bases, with 8 bases lying between them.

This clone came up a few times. V usage is TRBV19 and J usage is TRBJ1-6; a possible D gene is TRBD1 (5 bases). Germline V gene data show CDR1 as LNHDA and CDR2 as SQIVND (reference sequence). Trimming removed 4 bases at V and 7 bases at J, with 5 bases between. The CDR3 has 12 residues. The CDR3 DNA follows: TGTGCCAGTAGTAAGGGGAATTCACCCCTCCACTTT. Its protein product is CASSKGNSPLHF. Full variable domain (rest looked up from reference TRBV19 and TRBJ1-6): DGGITQSPKYLFRKEGQNVTLSCEQNLNHDAMYWYRQDPGQGLRLIYYSQIVNDFQKGDIAEGYSVSREKKESFPLTVTSAQKNPTAFYLCASSKGNSPLHFGNGTRLTVT.

The V call is TRBV25-1, the J call TRBJ2-2, with TRBD2 as a possible D gene (6 bases). V lost 2 bases and J 0 bases, leaving 7 bases between the germline ends. CDR3 size: 15 residues. The germline CDR1 and CDR2 sequences are MGHDK and SYGVNS. The CDR3 nucleotides read TGTGCCAGCAGTGAAGGGGGGACGAACACCGGGGAGCTGTTTTTT. Residues: CASSEGGTNTGELFF.

The genes are TRBV28 and TRBJ1-2; D might be TRBD1 (6 bases). In germline, CDR1 is MDHEN, CDR2 SYDVKM. This CDR3 has 12 residues. V lost 5 bases and J lost 7, with 11 bases in between. The CDR3 bases are TGTGCCAGCAGTATCCTACAGGGTGGCTACACCTTC. Protein sequence: CASSILQGGYTF.

The chain has TRBV28 and TRBJ2-1; D unresolved. Germline assignment: CDR1 MDHEN and CDR2 SYDVKM. V dropped 3 bases and J dropped 6 bases, with 9 bases sitting between them. This CDR3 contains 13 residues. The CDR3 nucleotides read TGTGCCAGCAGTTTTAACCCGGTCAATGAGCAGTTCTTC. It encodes CASSFNPVNEQFF.